These 10 T cell receptor beta chains were all obtained from the same sample, sequenced in a study of blood T cell repertoires in COVID-19. Profiled with immunoSEQ multiplex PCR; TCRdb holds only in-frame clones, not every one. Of more than 100,000 clones listed, roughly 89% are singletons. The sequencing input was peripheral blood. The receptors shown here come from a woman in her sixties with COVID-19, enrolled during active disease.

The gene calls are TRBV11-3 and TRBJ2-2; D uncertain. The CDR3 has 13 amino acids. V shed 3 bases and J shed 6 bases, with 8 bases lying between them. Germline V gene sequence: CDR1 SGHNT, CDR2 YENEEA. The CDR3 DNA is TGTGCCAGCAGCTTGCGAGTGTCCGGGGAGCTGTTTTTT. This sequence encodes CASSLRVSGELFF.

This chain uses TRBV19 with TRBJ2-1, with 9 bases matching TRBD1. Trimming removed 6 bases from V and 10 bases from J; junction bases left unmatched: 7. There are 13 residues in the CDR3. Germline V lookup: CDR1 LNHDA, CDR2 SQIVND (reference sequence). The CDR3, as DNA: TGTGCCAGTAGGGACAGGGGTTTTGGAGAGCAGTTCTTC. Residues: CASRDRGFGEQFF. Based on the CDR3 plus reference TRBV19 and TRBJ2-1, the full variable domain is DGGITQSPKYLFRKEGQNVTLSCEQNLNHDAMYWYRQDPGQGLRLIYYSQIVNDFQKGDIAEGYSVSREKKESFPLTVTSAQKNPTAFYLCASRDRGFGEQFFGPGTRLTVL.

This clone was observed a single time. The chain has TRBV4-2 and TRBJ2-1; TRBD2 agrees at 9 bases. Germline V gene sequence: CDR1 LGHNA, CDR2 YNFKEQ. The CDR3 totals 16 residues. With V trimmed by 2 bases and J by 8 bases, 10 bases remained unmatched. As DNA, the CDR3 is TGTGCCAGCAGCCAACGAGGGGGCTTAGCGGGGGATGAGCAGTTCTTC. Its protein product is CASSQRGGLAGDEQFF.

This chain connects TRBV9 to TRBJ1-1; a possible D gene is TRBD1 (5 bases). V gave up 4 bases and J gave up 3 bases, with 13 bases separating them. This CDR3 spans 14 amino acids. Germline V gene lookup returns CDR1 SGDLS and CDR2 YYNGEE. The CDR3 region is CASSQTAGDTEAFF. The CDR3 nucleotides are TGTGCCAGCAGCCAAACGGCGGGGGACACTGAAGCTTTCTTT.

This sequence joins TRBV6-6 and TRBJ1-1; 7 bases are shared with TRBD1. The CDR3 loop spans 14 amino acids. The germline V gene has CDR1 MNHNY and CDR2 SVGAGI (reference sequence). Trimming at V came to 6 bases and at J to 0 bases, leaving 4 bases not matched to a gene. The CDR3 DNA follows: TGTGCCAGCAGCCCGACAGGGATGAACACTGAAGCTTTCTTT. It encodes CASSPTGMNTEAFF.

The DNA of the CDR3 is TGTGCCAGTAGTGGGCAGGGGTTCTCCTACGAGCAGTACTTC. This translates into CASSGQGFSYEQYF. The chain joins TRBV19 to TRBJ2-7; TRBD1 might be the D (6 bases). The CDR3 covers 14 residues. V shed 5 bases and J shed 0 bases, with 11 bases lying between them. Germline V gives CDR1 LNHDA, CDR2 SQIVND (reference sequence).

The chain links TRBV5-1 to TRBJ2-4, with D maybe TRBD1 (5 bases). Trimming removed 5 bases from V and 0 bases from J, with 18 bases in between. The CDR3 is made up of 17 amino acids. Germline V gene sequence: CDR1 SGHRS, CDR2 YFSETQ. The CDR3 nucleotides read TGCGCCAGCAGTTCCGCTCTAGGGGCCCTAGCCAAAAACATTCAGTACTTC. Encoded protein: CASSSALGALAKNIQYF.

In DNA, the CDR3 is TGCGCCAGCAGCCTGGGACTAGCGGGATTATACGAGCAGTACTTC. Translation: CASSLGLAGLYEQYF. The V and J genes are TRBV5-1 and TRBJ2-7, with 13 bases fitting TRBD2. CDR1 is SGHRS, CDR2 YFSETQ, per germline. The CDR3 length is 15 residues. V shed 4 bases, J shed 4 bases, and the junction held 5 bases outside the gene matches. Variable domain in full (rest from reference TRBV5-1 and TRBJ2-7): KAGVTQTPRYLIKTRGQQVTLSCSPISGHRSVSWYQQTPGQGLQFLFEYFSETQRNKGNFPGRFSGRQFSNSRSEMNVSTLELGDSALYLCASSLGLAGLYEQYFGPGTRLTVT.

The genes are TRBV7-2 and TRBJ1-1; TRBD1 agrees at 7 bases. This CDR3 region has 16 residues. From germline, CDR1 is SGHTA and CDR2 FQGNSA. Trimming at V came to 7 bases and at J to 0 bases, leaving 11 bases not matched to a gene. CDR3 sequence: CASTPATGRLNTEAFF. CDR3 nucleotide sequence: TGTGCCAGCACCCCTGCGACAGGGCGCCTGAACACTGAAGCTTTCTTT.

This rearrangement joins TRBV15 to TRBJ1-1; TRBD1 agrees at 8 bases. Germline V lookup: CDR1 LNHNV, CDR2 YYDKDF (reference sequence). CDR3 length: 13 residues. V lost 3 bases and J lost 8; bases outside the gene matches: 5. CDR3 sequence: CATSRDRVVEAFF. The CDR3 nucleotides are TGTGCCACCAGCAGGGACAGGGTCGTAGAAGCTTTCTTT.